This T cell receptor (beta chain) was recorded in a study of blood T cells in healthy people across ages (dated by TCRdb to the mid-2010s). For the wider study: Template switching captured roughly one uniquely barcoded TCR beta cDNA molecule per two T cells in model experiments. Using the same blood draw, the study looked at two additional independent replicas of 1 million unique cDNA reads for two donors, one aged 18 to 29 and the other aged 80 or older. To avoid experimental bias, donors of different ages were distributed randomly across sequencing lanes. Using deep sequencing normalized with unique cDNA molecular identifiers, the study measured how TCR beta repertoire diversity changes with age. The donors were split into four age groups: young (average 16 years), middle-aged (about 40), aged (around 67) and long-lived (under 90). Broader findings and caveats from the paper: Bulk unsorted PBMC profiling prevented conclusive comparison of naive and antigen-experienced compartments. Because donor CMV infection status was unknown, age-related changes in expanded clonotypes were potentially confounded. Total diversity estimates from one million sequenced T cells were considered lower bounds and underestimates. Observed TCR beta diversity correlated strongly with the percentage of naive T cells measured by flow cytometry. The long-lived group showed more naive CD4+ T cells, fewer expanded clones and increased TCR diversity than the aged group, suggesting age selection. Observed TCR beta diversity per million T cells fell roughly linearly with age, and a significant reduction was already apparent by age approximately 40.

V trim: 7 bases; J trim: 7 bases; unmatched bases: 8. The germline V gene yields SQVTM for CDR1 and ANQGSEA for CDR2. From the cysteine through the phenylalanine, the CDR3 covers 12 amino acids. Left in the record is the CDR3 DNA by itself, 36 bases read in frame from the first base. Systemically healthy Caucasian individuals from Russia, approximately 39 in total and aged about 6 to 95 years, were included as donors. Each donor gave roughly 9 milliliters of peripheral blood, drawn into EDTA-treated Vacutainer tubes. Ficoll-Paque density-gradient centrifugation was used to isolate PBMCs, with at least 6 million per sample. Total RNA, at least 6 micrograms per sample, was extracted from PBMCs with Trizol reagent. For every donor, an aliquot of PBMCs went through flow cytometry to measure the percentages of naive CD45RAhigh/CD27high T cells. Library method: 5' RACE. These reads were obtained on an Illumina HiSeq 2500. A second PCR of roughly 7 to 11 cycles was performed with a sample-barcoded 5' primer and a J-beta primer mix. A unique molecular identifier was introduced onto each TCR beta cDNA molecule by a template-switch 5' adaptor carrying 12 random nucleotides. Each sample yielded at least 2.5 million CDR3-containing paired-end reads. First-strand cDNA synthesis was performed from all RNA using the Mint cDNA synthesis kit, with priming by a TRBC-specific oligonucleotide. Following uracil-DNA glycosylase treatment, all cDNA underwent a first 18-cycle PCR with the universal primers M1SS and BC2_uni_R. Concerning the study's data processing: For normalization, 1 million high-quality reads were randomly selected from each sample, with every read carrying a distinct molecular identifier. Instead of being binned into consensus sequences, reads with shared molecular identifiers were discarded. CDR3 identification, clonotype clustering and error correction used MiTCR with a Q25 quality threshold and the strictest error-elimination algorithm. A nonparametric unseen species model with Euler transformation was used to estimate a lower bound on total TCR beta diversity. Using fastp trimming at Q25 and MiXCR clonotype assembly, TCRdb reanalyzed the public sequencing data and kept in-frame beta chains. Every distinct CDR3 protein forms one entry, paired with its most common genes and DNA. TCRdb assigned the V and J calls; the authors' analysis was not used. Counted in this sample were around 690,000 distinct CDR3 sequences; roughly three fifths of them appeared once. The top ten clones comprise over 30% of the sample.

This clonotype occurred a few times. No cognate antigen has been identified for it. No base quality values were provided; no much bigger clone lies one nucleotide off. Specimen: blood. This sequence originates from a man aged 60 to 75 in good health. The rearranged segments are TRBV29-1 and TRBJ2-5; 8 nucleotides in the junction match TRBD1. The CDR3: CSGGQGRGTQYF. The nucleotide sequence is TGCAGCGGTGGACAGGGCAGGGGGACCCAGTACTTC.